This T cell receptor (beta chain) was profiled in a study of Graves' ophthalmopathy and Graves' hyperthyroidism. Study-wide results and caveats: Both a roughly 70% sensitivity and an approximately 75% specificity characterized the model's predictions of ophthalmopathy progression.

This CDR3 region has 16 residues. J was trimmed by 0 bases and V by 0 bases; bases with no gene match: 3. The V gene's germline CDR1 is GTSNPN and CDR2 SVGIG (reference sequence). Patients were excluded if they had other autoimmune diseases or uncontrolled infections, and likewise if pregnancy or lactation applied. Diagnosis used clinical symptoms, serum thyroxine, TRAb, thyroid ultrasound and orbital computed tomography. RNA transcripts yielded amplified TCR beta CDR3 regions. HTBI primers primed a first-round RT-PCR, and a second-round multiplex PCR followed. TCRdb re-called the multiplex PCR reads through MiXCR, storing one row per CDR3 protein. The sample includes roughly 400,000 distinct CDR3 sequences, approximately 20% of them seen just once. A few counts support this clonotype. What it recognizes is unknown.

The sequencing sample was made of peripheral blood. The sequence was collected from a woman aged 18 to 35 with Graves' ophthalmopathy. The V and J genes are TRBV30 and TRBJ2-2, with 8 bases lining up with TRBD2. CDR3 protein: CAWSVRGGANTGELFF. Here the CDR3 DNA reads TGTGCCTGGAGTGTACGGGGGGGGGCGAACACCGGGGAGCTGTTTTTT. Looking up the rest from reference TRBV30 and TRBJ2-2 gives the full variable domain: SQTIHQWPATLVQPVGSPLSLECTVEGTSNPNLYWYRQAAGRGLQLLFYSVGIGQISSEVPQNLSASRPQDRQFILSSKKLLLSDSGFYLCAWSVRGGANTGELFFGEGSRLTVL.